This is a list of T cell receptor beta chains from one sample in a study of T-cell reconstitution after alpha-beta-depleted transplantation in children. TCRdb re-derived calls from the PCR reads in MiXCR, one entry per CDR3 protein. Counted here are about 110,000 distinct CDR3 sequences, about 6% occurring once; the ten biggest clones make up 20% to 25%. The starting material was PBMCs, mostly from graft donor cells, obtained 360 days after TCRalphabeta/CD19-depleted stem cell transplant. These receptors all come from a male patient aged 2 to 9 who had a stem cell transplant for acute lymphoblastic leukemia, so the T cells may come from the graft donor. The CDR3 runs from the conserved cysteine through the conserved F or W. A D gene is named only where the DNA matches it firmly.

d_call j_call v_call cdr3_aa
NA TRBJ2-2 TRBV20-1 CSARERAAGELFF
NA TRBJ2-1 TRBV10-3 CAISDRDKRYNEQFF
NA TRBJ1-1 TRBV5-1 CASSLSLGLNTEAFF
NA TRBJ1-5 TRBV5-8 CASSRDMGNQPQHF
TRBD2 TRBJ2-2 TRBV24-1 CATRGLGTSGGNTGELFF
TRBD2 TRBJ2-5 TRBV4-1 CASSQKAGTSRETQYF
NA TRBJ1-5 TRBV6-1 CASTRGPNQPQHF
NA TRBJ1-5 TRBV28 CASSSQPQHF
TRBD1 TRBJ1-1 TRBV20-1 CSAEGAPEAFF
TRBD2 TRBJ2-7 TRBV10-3 CAILGGAGGAYEQYF
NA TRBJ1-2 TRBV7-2 CASSLVQGTGYTF
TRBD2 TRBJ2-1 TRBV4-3 CASSQAWAGRAGGEQFF
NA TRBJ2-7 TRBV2 CASSFRRARSYEQYF
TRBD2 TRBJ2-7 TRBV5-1 CASRETSGIAYEQYF
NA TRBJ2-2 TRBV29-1 CSVEAENTGELFF
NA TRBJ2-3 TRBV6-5 CASSYPSAGGTDTQYF
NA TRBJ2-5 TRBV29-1 CSAWDLRETQYF
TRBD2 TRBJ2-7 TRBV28 CASSRLGLAVYEQYF
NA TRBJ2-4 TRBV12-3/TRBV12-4 CASARGRENIQYF
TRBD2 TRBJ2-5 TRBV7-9 CASSFTSGRRKTQYF
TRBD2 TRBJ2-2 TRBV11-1 CASSPKDYLAGGPVGELFF
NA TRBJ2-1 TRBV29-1 CSVEERNSYNEQFF
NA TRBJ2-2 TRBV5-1 CASSLGRHANTGELFF
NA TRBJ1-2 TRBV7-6 CASSDGHGNGYTF
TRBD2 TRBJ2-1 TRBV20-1 CSAPTLAGTGFF
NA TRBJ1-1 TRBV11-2 CASSLAGRAFF
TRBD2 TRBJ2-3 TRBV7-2 CASSAGLAATDTQYF
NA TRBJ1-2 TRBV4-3 CASSQDEGKREGYTF
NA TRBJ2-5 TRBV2 CASSEALGQNNF
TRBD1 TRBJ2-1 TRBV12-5 CASGYRDRGANEQFF
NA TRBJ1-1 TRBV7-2 CASSLQLVQKNTEAFF
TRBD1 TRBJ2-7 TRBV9 CASSPTGDLSYEQYF
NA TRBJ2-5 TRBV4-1 CASSQGSRGTQYF
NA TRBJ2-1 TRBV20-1 CSASYSNRNEQFF
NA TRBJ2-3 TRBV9 CASSVTQGLSGTDTQYF
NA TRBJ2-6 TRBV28 CASSFGAIYSGANVLTF
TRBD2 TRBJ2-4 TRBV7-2 CASSLGPPQQRERNIQYF
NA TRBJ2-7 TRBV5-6 CARSSGLISQGWPTYEQYF
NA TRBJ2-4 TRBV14 CASSQRKDRHIQYF
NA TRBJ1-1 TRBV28 CASSLERNTEAFF
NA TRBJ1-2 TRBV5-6 CASSLVEVSPSGYTF
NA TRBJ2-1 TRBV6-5 CASSYRSLNNEQFF
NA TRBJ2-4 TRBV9 CASSPTSSPIQYF
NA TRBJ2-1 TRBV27 CASSSRGQKDEQFF
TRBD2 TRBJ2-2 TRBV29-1 CSVAGLAGAITGELFF
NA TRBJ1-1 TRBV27 CASSLGRMDTEAFF
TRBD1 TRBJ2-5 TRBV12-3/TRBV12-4 CASSLIGRDSQETQYF
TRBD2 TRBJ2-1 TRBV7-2 CASSLSGRAVEQFF